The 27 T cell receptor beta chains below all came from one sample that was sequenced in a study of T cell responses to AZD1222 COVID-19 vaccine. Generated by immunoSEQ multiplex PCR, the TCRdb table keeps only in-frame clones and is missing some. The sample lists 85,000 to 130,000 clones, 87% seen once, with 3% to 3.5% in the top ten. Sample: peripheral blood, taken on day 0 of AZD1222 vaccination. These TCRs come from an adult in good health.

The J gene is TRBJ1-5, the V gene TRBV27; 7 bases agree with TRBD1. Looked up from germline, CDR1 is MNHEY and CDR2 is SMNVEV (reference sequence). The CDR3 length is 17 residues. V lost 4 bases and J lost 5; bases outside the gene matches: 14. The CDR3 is CASSSVRQGGSDQPQHF. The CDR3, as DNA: TGTGCCAGCAGTTCAGTTAGACAGGGCGGGAGCGATCAGCCCCAGCATTTT.

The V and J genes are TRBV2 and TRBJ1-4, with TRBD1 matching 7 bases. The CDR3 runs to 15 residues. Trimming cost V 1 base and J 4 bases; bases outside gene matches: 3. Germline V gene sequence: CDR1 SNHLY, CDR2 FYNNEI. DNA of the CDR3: TGTGCCAGCAGTGAAGAACAGGGGATTAATGAAAAACTGTTTTTT. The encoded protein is CASSEEQGINEKLFF.

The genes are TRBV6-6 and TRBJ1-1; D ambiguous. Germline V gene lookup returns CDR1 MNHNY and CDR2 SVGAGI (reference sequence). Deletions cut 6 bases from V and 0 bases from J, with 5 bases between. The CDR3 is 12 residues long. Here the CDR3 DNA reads TGTGCCAGCAGCCCCATGAACACTGAAGCTTTCTTT. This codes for CASSPMNTEAFF.

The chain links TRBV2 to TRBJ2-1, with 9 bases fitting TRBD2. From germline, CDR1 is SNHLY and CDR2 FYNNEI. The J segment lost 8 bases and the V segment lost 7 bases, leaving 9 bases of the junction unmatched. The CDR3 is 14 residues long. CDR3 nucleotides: TGTGCCAGCAAACGGGCGGGGGGGCTTGATGAGCAGTTCTTC. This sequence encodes CASKRAGGLDEQFF.

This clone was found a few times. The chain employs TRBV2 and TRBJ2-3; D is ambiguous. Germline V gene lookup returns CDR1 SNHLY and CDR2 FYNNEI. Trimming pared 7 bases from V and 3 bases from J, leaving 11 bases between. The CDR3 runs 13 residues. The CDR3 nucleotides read TGTGCCAGCATAAGGTCGAAGACAGATACGCAGTATTTT. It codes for CASIRSKTDTQYF.

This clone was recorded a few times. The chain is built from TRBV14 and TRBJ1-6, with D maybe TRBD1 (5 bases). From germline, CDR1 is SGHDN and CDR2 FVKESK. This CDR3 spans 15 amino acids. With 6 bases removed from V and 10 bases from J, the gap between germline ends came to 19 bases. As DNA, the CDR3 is TGTGCCAGCAGTGATATGGCAGGGATGGGATCACCCCTCCACTTT. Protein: CASSDMAGMGSPLHF.

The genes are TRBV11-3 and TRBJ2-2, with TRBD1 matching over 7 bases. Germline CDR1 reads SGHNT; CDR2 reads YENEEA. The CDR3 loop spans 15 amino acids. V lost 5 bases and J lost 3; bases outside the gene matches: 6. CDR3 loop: CASSGEGADTGELFF. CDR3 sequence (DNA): TGTGCCAGCAGCGGCGAGGGGGCGGACACCGGGGAGCTGTTTTTT.

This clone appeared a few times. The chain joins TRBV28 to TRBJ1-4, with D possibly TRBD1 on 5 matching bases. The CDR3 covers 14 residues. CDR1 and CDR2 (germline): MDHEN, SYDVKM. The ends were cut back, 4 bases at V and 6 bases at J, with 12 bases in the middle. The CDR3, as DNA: TGTGCCAGCAGTTCTCCGCGGGGACATGAAAAACTGTTTTTT. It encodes CASSSPRGHEKLFF.

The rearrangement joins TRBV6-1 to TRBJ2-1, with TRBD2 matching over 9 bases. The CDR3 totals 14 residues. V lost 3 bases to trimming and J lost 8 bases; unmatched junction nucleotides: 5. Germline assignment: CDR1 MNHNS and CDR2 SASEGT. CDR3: CASSDSGGRDEQFF. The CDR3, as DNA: TGTGCCAGCAGTGATAGCGGGGGCAGGGATGAGCAGTTCTTC.

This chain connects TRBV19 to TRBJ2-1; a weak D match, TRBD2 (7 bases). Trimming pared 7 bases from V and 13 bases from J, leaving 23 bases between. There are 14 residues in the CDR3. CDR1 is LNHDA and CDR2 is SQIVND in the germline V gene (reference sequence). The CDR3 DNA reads TGTGCCAGTAACCTAGGGGGGGACACCCCTTTCCAGTTCTTC. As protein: CASNLGGDTPFQFF.

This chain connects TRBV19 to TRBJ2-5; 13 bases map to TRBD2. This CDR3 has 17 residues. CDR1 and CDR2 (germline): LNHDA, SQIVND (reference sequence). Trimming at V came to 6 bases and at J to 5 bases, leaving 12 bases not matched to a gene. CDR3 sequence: CASRKGQGLAGLETQYF. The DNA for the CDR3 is TGTGCCAGTAGAAAGGGCCAGGGACTAGCGGGGCTGGAGACCCAGTACTTC.

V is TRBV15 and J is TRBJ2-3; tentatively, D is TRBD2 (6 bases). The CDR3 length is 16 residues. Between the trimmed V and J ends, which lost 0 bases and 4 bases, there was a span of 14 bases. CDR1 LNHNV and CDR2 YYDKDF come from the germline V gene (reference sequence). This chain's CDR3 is CATSRDLRGWADTQYF. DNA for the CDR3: TGTGCCACCAGCAGAGATCTGCGGGGCTGGGCAGATACGCAGTATTTT. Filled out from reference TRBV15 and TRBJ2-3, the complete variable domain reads DAMVIQNPRYQVTQFGKPVTLSCSQTLNHNVMYWYQQKSSQAPKLLFHYYDKDFNNEADTPDNFQSRRPNTSFCFLDIRSPGLGDTAMYLCATSRDLRGWADTQYFGPGTRLTVL.

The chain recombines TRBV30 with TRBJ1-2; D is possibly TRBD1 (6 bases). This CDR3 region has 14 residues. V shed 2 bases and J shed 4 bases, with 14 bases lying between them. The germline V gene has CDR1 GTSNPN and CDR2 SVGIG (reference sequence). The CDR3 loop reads CAWSRRGGGYGYTF. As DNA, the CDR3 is TGTGCCTGGAGTCGTAGGGGGGGAGGCTATGGCTACACCTTC.

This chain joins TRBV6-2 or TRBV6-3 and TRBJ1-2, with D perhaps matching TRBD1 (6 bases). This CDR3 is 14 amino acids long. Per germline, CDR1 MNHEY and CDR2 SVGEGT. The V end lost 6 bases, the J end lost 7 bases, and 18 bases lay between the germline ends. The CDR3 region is CASSLLGARGGYTF. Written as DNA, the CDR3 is TGTGCCAGCAGCCTGCTGGGGGCGCGTGGTGGCTACACCTTC.

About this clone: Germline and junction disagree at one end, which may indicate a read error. CDR3 residues: CASSLAAGYEQYF. CDR3 DNA sequence: TGTGCTAGCAGCTTAGCGGCCGGTTACGAGCAGTACTTC. The V and J genes are TRBV7-7 and TRBJ2-7, with D perhaps matching TRBD2 (6 bases). Germline V CDR1 and CDR2: SSHAT, FNYEAQ (reference sequence). The CDR3 runs 13 residues.

As DNA, the CDR3 is TGTGCCACCAGCCTGGAGTTTACCTCAGGAAACACCATATATTTT. Its translation is CATSLEFTSGNTIYF. The gene calls are TRBV15 and TRBJ1-3; D remains ambiguous. CDR1 and CDR2 from the germline V gene are LNHNV and YYDKDF (reference sequence). The CDR3 has 15 residues. Between the trimmed V and J ends, which lost 5 bases and 4 bases, there was a span of 15 bases.

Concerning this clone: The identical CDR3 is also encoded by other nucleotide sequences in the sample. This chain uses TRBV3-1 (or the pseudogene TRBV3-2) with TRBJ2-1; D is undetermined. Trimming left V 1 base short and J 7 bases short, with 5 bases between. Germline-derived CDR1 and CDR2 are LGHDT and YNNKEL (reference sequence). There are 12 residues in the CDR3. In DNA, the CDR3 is TGTGCCAGCAGCCAAGTGAGGAATGAGCAGTTCTTC. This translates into CASSQVRNEQFF.

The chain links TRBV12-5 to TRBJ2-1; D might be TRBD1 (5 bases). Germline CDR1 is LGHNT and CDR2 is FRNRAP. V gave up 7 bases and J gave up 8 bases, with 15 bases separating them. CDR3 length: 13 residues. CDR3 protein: CASAPPGIYEQFF. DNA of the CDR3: TGTGCTAGTGCCCCGCCAGGGATCTATGAGCAGTTCTTC. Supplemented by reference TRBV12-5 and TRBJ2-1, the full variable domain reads DARVTQTPRHKVTEMGQEVTMRCQPILGHNTVFWYRQTMMQGLELLAYFRNRAPLDDSGMPKDRFSAEMPDATLATLKIQPSEPRDSAVYFCASAPPGIYEQFFGPGTRLTVL.

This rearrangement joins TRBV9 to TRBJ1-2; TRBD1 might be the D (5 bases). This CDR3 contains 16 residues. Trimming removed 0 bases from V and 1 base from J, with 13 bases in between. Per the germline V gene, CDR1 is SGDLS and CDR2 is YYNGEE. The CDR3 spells CASSVDDRSYNYGYTF. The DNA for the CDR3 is TGTGCCAGCAGCGTAGATGACAGATCCTATAACTATGGCTACACCTTC.

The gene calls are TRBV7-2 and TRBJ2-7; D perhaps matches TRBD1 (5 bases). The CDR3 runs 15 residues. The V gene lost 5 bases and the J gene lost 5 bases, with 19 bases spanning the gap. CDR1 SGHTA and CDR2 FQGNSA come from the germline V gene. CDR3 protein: CASSPRAGSSHEQYF. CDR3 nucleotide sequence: TGTGCCAGCAGCCCCCGCGCAGGGTCGTCCCACGAGCAGTACTTC.

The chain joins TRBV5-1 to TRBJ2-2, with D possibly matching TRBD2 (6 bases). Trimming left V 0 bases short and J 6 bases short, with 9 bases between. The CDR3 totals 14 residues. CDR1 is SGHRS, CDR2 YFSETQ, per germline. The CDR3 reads CASSLGGGAGELFF. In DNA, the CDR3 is TGCGCCAGCAGCTTGGGGGGCGGGGCCGGGGAGCTGTTTTTT.

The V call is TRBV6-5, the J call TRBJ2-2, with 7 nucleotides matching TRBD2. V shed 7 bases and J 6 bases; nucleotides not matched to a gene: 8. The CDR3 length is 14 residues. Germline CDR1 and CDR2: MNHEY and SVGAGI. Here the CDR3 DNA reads TGTGCCAGCACCCGGCGGGGGTTGGCCGGGGAGCTGTTTTTT. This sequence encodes CASTRRGLAGELFF.

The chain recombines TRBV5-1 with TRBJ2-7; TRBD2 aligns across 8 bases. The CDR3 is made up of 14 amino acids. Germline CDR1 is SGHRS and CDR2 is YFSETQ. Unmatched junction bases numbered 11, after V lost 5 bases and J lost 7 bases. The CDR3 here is CASSDTSGPGEQYF. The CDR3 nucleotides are TGCGCCAGCAGTGATACTAGCGGTCCTGGGGAGCAGTACTTC.

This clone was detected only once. CDR3 amino acids: CASSPRQGMNTEAFF. The CDR3, as DNA: TGTGCCAGCTCACCAAGGCAGGGGATGAACACTGAAGCTTTCTTT. The J gene is TRBJ1-1, the V gene TRBV18; possible D gene TRBD1, 6 bases. The V end lost 2 bases, the J end lost 0 bases, and 10 bases lay between the germline ends. CDR3 length: 15 amino acids. The germline V gene encodes CDR1 KGHSH and CDR2 LQKENI.

The CDR3 bases are TGTGCCAGCAGCCCTGGTAGGGACACTGAAGCTTTCTTT. Protein: CASSPGRDTEAFF. V and J are TRBV7-3 and TRBJ1-1; D unclear. Between the trimmed V and J ends, which lost 5 bases and 3 bases, there was a span of 10 bases. The germline CDR1 and CDR2 sequences are SGHTA and FQGTGA. The CDR3 covers 13 residues.

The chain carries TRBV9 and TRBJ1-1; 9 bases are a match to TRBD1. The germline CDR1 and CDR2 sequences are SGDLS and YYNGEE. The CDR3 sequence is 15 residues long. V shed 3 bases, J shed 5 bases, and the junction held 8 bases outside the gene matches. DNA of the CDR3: TGTGCCAGCAGCGCACAGGGGGCAAAGGGGACTGAAGCTTTCTTT. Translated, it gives CASSAQGAKGTEAFF.

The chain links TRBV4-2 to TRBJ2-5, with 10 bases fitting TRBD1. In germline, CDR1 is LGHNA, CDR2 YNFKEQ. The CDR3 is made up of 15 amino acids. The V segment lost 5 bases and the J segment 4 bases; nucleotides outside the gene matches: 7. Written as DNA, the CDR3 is TGTGCCAGCAGCGGGGGACAGGGGTTTGGAGAGACCCAGTACTTC. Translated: CASSGGQGFGETQYF.